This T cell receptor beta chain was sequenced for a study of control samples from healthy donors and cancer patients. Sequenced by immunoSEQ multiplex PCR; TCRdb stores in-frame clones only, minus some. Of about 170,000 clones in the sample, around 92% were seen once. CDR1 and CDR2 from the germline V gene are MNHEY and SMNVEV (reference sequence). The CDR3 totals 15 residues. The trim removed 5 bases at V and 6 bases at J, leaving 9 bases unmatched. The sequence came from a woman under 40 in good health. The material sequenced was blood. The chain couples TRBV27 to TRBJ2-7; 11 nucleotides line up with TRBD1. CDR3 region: CASSVTDRGRVEQYF. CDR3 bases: TGTGCCAGCAGTGTAACGGACAGGGGGCGGGTCGAGCAGTACTTC.